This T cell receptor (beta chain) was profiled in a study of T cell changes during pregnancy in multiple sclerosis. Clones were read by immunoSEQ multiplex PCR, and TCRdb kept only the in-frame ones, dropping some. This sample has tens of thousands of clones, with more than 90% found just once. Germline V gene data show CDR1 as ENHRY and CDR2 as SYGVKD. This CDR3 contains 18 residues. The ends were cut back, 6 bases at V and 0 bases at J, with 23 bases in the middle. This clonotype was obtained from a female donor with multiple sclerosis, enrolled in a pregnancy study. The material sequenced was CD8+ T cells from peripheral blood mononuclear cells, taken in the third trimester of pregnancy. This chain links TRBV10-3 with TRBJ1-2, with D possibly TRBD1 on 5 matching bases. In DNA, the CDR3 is TGTGCCATCAGGGGAACCCGGGGGACCCTTCACTCTAACTATGGCTACACCTTC. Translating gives CAIRGTRGTLHSNYGYTF.